This TCR beta chain emerged from a study of identical twins (dated by TCRdb to about 2016). Study-wide context: To test whether fetal clonotypes persist, the study used deep sequencing on TCR alpha and beta repertoires from monozygotic twins, unrelated adults of various ages, and cord blood. To rule out contamination, replicate twin experiments were performed at different times with different library preparation protocols.

All donors were healthy Caucasians. The twin cohort comprised three pairs of female monozygotic twins, all aged roughly 18 to 29 years. CD4+ and CD8+ T cell populations were isolated with positive isolation kits from Invitrogen. Looking up the germline V gene yields CDR1 MNHEY and CDR2 SVGEGT. From cysteine to phenylalanine, the CDR3 is 16 amino acids long. Just CDR3 DNA is preserved here, 48 bases in frame from base 1. Trimming takes 7 bases from V and 3 bases from J, and the germline ends sit 21 bases apart. Findings and caveats that apply to the study as a whole: Because the same donors could not be followed over many years, the conclusions relied on cross-sectional statistical analysis. Abundant cord blood beta clonotypes had fewer insertions, young adult naive repertoires showed a similar but weaker trend, and memory repertoires showed no such trend. Recombination models systematically underestimated out-of-frame TCR alpha sharing in monozygotic twins but agreed with sharing between unrelated individuals. Out-of-frame TCR alpha sequences shared between twins showed an excess of low generation-probability sequences compared with coincidental sharing between unrelated individuals. Excess twin sharing in beta out-of-frame sequences was weaker because fewer shared sequences lowered the signal-to-noise ratio. Zero-insertion analyses could be partly confounded by invariant T cells such as MAIT and iNKT, although diverse VJ usage argued against such confounding for most clonotypes.

In the case of this clonotype: It has no known antigen specificity. No quality values exist for individual bases; no much larger clone is one base distant.

The library was obtained by 5' RACE. Instrument on record: Illumina HiSeq 2000. Template switching introduced a universal primer binding site; the final cDNA contained a unique molecular identifier, enabling accurate counting of TCR cDNA molecules. First-strand cDNA for TCR alpha and beta chains was synthesized from specific primers in the conserved constant-segment region. Each cDNA library was double barcoded, with a SMART-Mk sample barcode plus Illumina barcodes, to control for contamination. TruSeq adapter sequences along with Illumina sample barcodes were introduced in two successive PCR steps. Sequencing of the TCR alpha and beta cDNA libraries was done on the Illumina HiSeq platform using custom primers. In the paper's pipeline: Raw reads were processed with MiGEC to extract unique molecular identifiers, and MiXCR was used to determine CDR3 positions. For each individual, recombination models were inferred using an EM algorithm with the repgenHMM and IGoR tools. The tcR package in R was used for shared clonotype analysis, with sharing normalized by the product of cloneset sizes. Out-of-frame nonproductive sequences were analyzed to study raw recombination free of thymic and clonal selection effects. TCRdb cleaned the public reads at Q25 with fastp, built clones with MiXCR and kept in-frame beta chains. Each CDR3 protein appears once, grouped with its most common genes and DNA. In this record, the V and J calls reflect TCRdb's handling and not the investigators' own analysis. Here the sample has 430,000 or so distinct CDR3 sequences; roughly 24% occur a single time. Roughly 2.8% of the sample lies in the top ten.

The sample was also linked to a second study, of T cells expressing NK-cell markers. The second paper further reports: TCR beta-chain repertoires were profiled in sorted CD3+CD56+NKG2C+, CD3+CD56+NKG2C- and CD3+CD56-NKG2C+ T-cell subsets from eight donors. Among the eight sequenced donors, seven were HCMV-seropositive and one was HCMV-seronegative. In several experiments an anti-gammadeltaTCR antibody was added to restrict sorting to alphabetaTCR-expressing T cells. In several donors, the dominant CD3+CD56+NKG2C+ clonotypes ranked among the top 10 CD8+ clonotypes, making up about 1.0-8% of CD8+ T cells. Those dominant clonotypes were again the most abundant among CD3+CD56-NKG2C+ cells in a few donors, at about 28.3-65%. Whether the expanded NKG2C-expressing T cell clones were specific for HCMV antigens remained unclear. The eight sequenced donors were randomly selected healthy volunteers, three men and five women. HCMV serostatus was determined by detecting HCMV-specific IgG in serum with a commercial ELISA kit. Reads were demultiplexed and grouped by UMI with MIGEC, and clonotypes were assembled and quantified with MiTCR. To exclude erroneous sequences, any TCR cDNA sequence not supported by at least two reads was discarded. Downstream repertoire analysis used the tcR package, and clonotypes were matched across fractions by CDR3 nucleotide sequence plus V segment. VDJmatch was used to annotate antigen specificity against VDJdb, with one amino acid substitution allowed in CDR3.

The rearranged segments are TRBV6-2 or TRBV6-3 and TRBJ2-5; the D region possibly corresponds to TRBD1 (5 bases align). This clonotype originated in a woman between 18 and 29 years old in good health. The specimen was CD4+ T cells sorted from blood. The DNA sequence is given as TGTGCCAGCACCCTACCACCAGGGAATGAGAAAGAGACCCAGTACTTC. Its protein reads: CASTLPPGNEKETQYF.